This T cell receptor (beta chain) was sequenced for a study of blood T cell repertoires in COVID-19 (dated by TCRdb to the early 2020s). Notes on the research overall: Collaborator samples came from the United States, Italy and Spain and covered acute and convalescent phases of COVID-19. The prospective study material was composed of cDNA or gDNA derived from T cells, B-cell-depleted T cells, or PBMCs. Deeply sampled blood TCRbeta repertoires from subjects exposed to, actively infected with, or recovered from COVID-19 were included in the dataset. The repertoires were released in a freely available public database meant as a resource for research on the immune response to SARS-CoV-2. Samples came from the ongoing ImmuneRACE study (first 160 participants) plus 1,254 subjects from 6 global collaborators. A de-identified subject ID, COVID-19 status, age in years and sex were almost always included in the sample metadata. Where available, HLA class I and class II types were obtained from metadata supplied by the sample provider rather than from assay-based typing. What the authors observed across the whole study: The amount of clinical and demographic metadata varied by source and participant and was provided uncurated.

TCRbeta CDR3 regions were amplified from genomic DNA by means of the immunoSEQ Assay, a bias-controlled multiplex PCR. The paper's data handling went like this. Nucleated cell counts per sample were estimated from amplification of reference gene primers within the assay. To quantify the absolute abundance of each unique TCRbeta CDR3 rearrangement, sequence reads were collapsed and filtered. For each sample, productive Simpson clonality was calculated by taking the square root of Simpson's diversity index across productive rearrangements. TCRdb holds this immuneACCESS table with in-frame rearrangements only. Some clones are missing; in checked studies, unresolved V genes explain under half, and the rest has no known cause. V, J and clone size are those of that table, while D and trimming were read from the DNA. The sample profile shows roughly 130,000 clones; more than 70% of them were found once. 1.9% of the sample is taken by the ten largest.

V and J are truncated by 1 base and 5 bases respectively, leaving an intervening sequence of 19 bases. Spanning cysteine to phenylalanine, the CDR3 consists of 16 amino acids. The only DNA kept is the CDR3, 48 bases in frame from the first base. The germline V gene encodes CDR1 SGHTS and CDR2 YDEGEE. As concerns this clone: Its antigen is not yet known. No much larger clonotype is one base removed from it; base qualities were not supplied.

Each collaborating institution followed its own protocols to collect whole blood in K2EDTA tubes. For TCRbeta analysis, collaborator samples were shipped as frozen whole blood, as isolated PBMCs, or as DNA extracted from either sample type. This TCR was sampled from a man in his 70s with acute or convalescent COVID-19. This sequence uses TRBV5-8 and TRBJ2-7; the D gene is possibly TRBD1, with 5 bases matching. Sequenced: peripheral blood. The CDR3 is CASSLLGGANPHEQYF. The base sequence is TGTGCCAGCAGCTTGCTCGGTGGGGCTAATCCCCACGAGCAGTACTTC.